These T cell receptor beta chains were read from a single sample in a study of blood T cell repertoires in COVID-19. The table came from immunoSEQ multiplex PCR; TCRdb's copy has only in-frame clones and leaves some out. The sample holds roughly 63,000 clones, over 75% seen once. The sample comprised peripheral blood. Source of these receptors: a human donor in a cohort sampled during active COVID-19. CDR3s include the opening cysteine and the closing phenylalanine or tryptophan. A D gene is named only where the DNA matches it firmly. Size is omitted from some rows. Given values are once, few, many or a class for expanded clones.

d_call: .; v_call: TRBV4-3; clone_size: .; j_call: TRBJ1-6; cdr3_nt: TGCGCCAGCAGCCAGGATCTCGGGGTTGGTTCACCCCTCCACTTT; cdr3_aa: CASSQDLGVGSPLHF
d_call: TRBD2; v_call: TRBV19; clone_size: .; j_call: TRBJ2-3; cdr3_nt: TGTGCCAGTAGTGTCGTAGCGGGCCGCTCTACAGATACGCAGTATTTT; cdr3_aa: CASSVVAGRSTDTQYF
d_call: .; v_call: TRBV24-1; clone_size: few; j_call: TRBJ1-5; cdr3_nt: TGTGCCACCAGTGATAGAGGGACTAATCAGCCCCAGCATTTT; cdr3_aa: CATSDRGTNQPQHF
d_call: TRBD1; v_call: TRBV24-1; clone_size: .; j_call: TRBJ2-2; cdr3_nt: TGTGCCACCAGGAGACAGGGGACCGGGGAGCTGTTTTTT; cdr3_aa: CATRRQGTGELFF
d_call: .; v_call: TRBV28; clone_size: .; j_call: TRBJ1-5; cdr3_nt: TGTGCCAGCAGTCCCGAGGGTCGCAATCAGCCCCAGCATTTT; cdr3_aa: CASSPEGRNQPQHF
d_call: .; v_call: TRBV30; clone_size: few; j_call: TRBJ1-5; cdr3_nt: TGTGCCTGGAGTGGTGGCGGGGCTTTAATTCCCAATCAGCCCCAGCATTTT; cdr3_aa: CAWSGGGALIPNQPQHF
d_call: TRBD2; v_call: TRBV6-5; clone_size: .; j_call: TRBJ2-5; cdr3_nt: TGTGCCACCGCAACCGGGACTAGCGGGGGAGAGACCCAGTACTTC; cdr3_aa: CATATGTSGGETQYF
d_call: .; v_call: TRBV10-3; clone_size: .; j_call: TRBJ2-7; cdr3_nt: TGTGCCATCAGAGGCTGGTCCGAGACGGGATACGAGCAGTACTTC; cdr3_aa: CAIRGWSETGYEQYF
d_call: .; v_call: TRBV5-1; clone_size: .; j_call: TRBJ1-2; cdr3_nt: TGCGCCAGCAGCTTGGGTCAGATTAACTATGGCTACACCTTC; cdr3_aa: CASSLGQINYGYTF
d_call: TRBD2; v_call: TRBV5-1; clone_size: .; j_call: TRBJ2-3; cdr3_nt: TGCGCCAGCAGCGGGGGGGACGGCACAGATACGCAGTATTTT; cdr3_aa: CASSGGDGTDTQYF
d_call: TRBD1; v_call: TRBV4-2; clone_size: .; j_call: TRBJ1-5; cdr3_nt: TGTGCCAGCAGCCAAGGTTACCGGGACAGCTATCAGCCCCAGCATTTT; cdr3_aa: CASSQGYRDSYQPQHF
d_call: .; v_call: TRBV28; clone_size: .; j_call: TRBJ2-3; cdr3_nt: TGTGCCAGCAGTCCCCTAGCCCTTGATAAACCAGATACGCAGTATTTT; cdr3_aa: CASSPLALDKPDTQYF
d_call: TRBD1; v_call: TRBV7-8; clone_size: .; j_call: TRBJ1-4; cdr3_nt: TGTGCCAGCAGCTCCCGGGACAGACAAGCAACTAATGAAAAACTGTTTTTT; cdr3_aa: CASSSRDRQATNEKLFF
d_call: .; v_call: TRBV27; clone_size: .; j_call: TRBJ1-4; cdr3_nt: TGTGCCAGCAGTTTATACGGGGGGACTAATGAAAAACTGTTTTTT; cdr3_aa: CASSLYGGTNEKLFF
d_call: .; v_call: TRBV28; clone_size: .; j_call: TRBJ1-2; cdr3_nt: TGTGCCAGCAGTTCCTACGGGACACCCTATGGCTACACCTTC; cdr3_aa: CASSSYGTPYGYTF
d_call: TRBD1; v_call: TRBV6-5; clone_size: .; j_call: TRBJ1-5; cdr3_nt: TGTGCCAGCAGACCGGGACAGGGGATTCAGCCCCAGCATTTT; cdr3_aa: CASRPGQGIQPQHF
d_call: .; v_call: TRBV7-9; clone_size: .; j_call: TRBJ2-7; cdr3_nt: TGTGCCAGCAGCCGCGCGGACAGACTCTACGAGCAGTACTTC; cdr3_aa: CASSRADRLYEQYF
d_call: .; v_call: TRBV24-1; clone_size: .; j_call: TRBJ2-3; cdr3_nt: TGTGCCACCAGTGATTTCGGAGGGTCGGATACGCAGTATTTT; cdr3_aa: CATSDFGGSDTQYF
d_call: .; v_call: TRBV28; clone_size: .; j_call: TRBJ1-2; cdr3_nt: TGTGCCAGCAGACGACCAGGGTTTGGCTACACCTTC; cdr3_aa: CASRRPGFGYTF
d_call: .; v_call: TRBV6-5; clone_size: .; j_call: TRBJ1-2; cdr3_nt: TGTGCCAGTCAAGCTACACAGGGAGGCTACACCTTC; cdr3_aa: CASQATQGGYTF
d_call: .; v_call: TRBV2; clone_size: .; j_call: TRBJ1-5; cdr3_nt: TGTGCCAGCAGTGAATTCGGGGGCAATCAGCCCCAGCATTTT; cdr3_aa: CASSEFGGNQPQHF
d_call: .; v_call: TRBV18; clone_size: once; j_call: TRBJ1-1; cdr3_nt: TGTGCCAGCTCACCACGAACGACAGGAACCATGAACACTGAAGCTTTCTTT; cdr3_aa: CASSPRTTGTMNTEAFF
d_call: TRBD1; v_call: TRBV7-9; clone_size: .; j_call: TRBJ1-6; cdr3_nt: TGTGCCAGCAGCGCCTCGACAGGGGTTGAGAATTCACCCCTCCACTTT; cdr3_aa: CASSASTGVENSPLHF
d_call: TRBD1; v_call: TRBV2; clone_size: once; j_call: TRBJ2-5; cdr3_nt: TGTGCCACCCGCAACAGGGGTGAGACCCAGTACTTC; cdr3_aa: CATRNRGETQYF
d_call: .; v_call: TRBV28; clone_size: .; j_call: TRBJ2-1; cdr3_nt: TGTGCCAGCAGTTCCCCCCCTAGGGGGTACAATGAGCAGTTCTTC; cdr3_aa: CASSSPPRGYNEQFF
d_call: .; v_call: TRBV7-2; clone_size: .; j_call: TRBJ2-3; cdr3_nt: TGTGCCAGCAGCTTACGGTCGGGCGGGGGCACAGATACGCAGTATTTT; cdr3_aa: CASSLRSGGGTDTQYF
d_call: .; v_call: TRBV28; clone_size: .; j_call: TRBJ1-6; cdr3_nt: TGTGCCAGCAGGACAGCCAATAATTCACCCCTCCACTTT; cdr3_aa: CASRTANNSPLHF
d_call: TRBD2; v_call: TRBV7-2; clone_size: .; j_call: TRBJ2-2; cdr3_nt: TGTGCCAGCAGCTTTAAGGGCGGGAGGTACACCGGGGAGCTGTTTTTT; cdr3_aa: CASSFKGGRYTGELFF
d_call: TRBD2; v_call: TRBV4-1; clone_size: once; j_call: TRBJ2-1; cdr3_nt: TGCGCCAGCAGCCAAGGTGAGGGAGGGTCCTACAATGAGCAGTTCTTC; cdr3_aa: CASSQGEGGSYNEQFF
d_call: .; v_call: TRBV7-2; clone_size: .; j_call: TRBJ1-6; cdr3_nt: TGTGCCAGCAGCCCTCAGGGGATCGGAATCGATAATTCACCCCTCCACTTT; cdr3_aa: CASSPQGIGIDNSPLHF
d_call: .; v_call: TRBV7-2; clone_size: .; j_call: TRBJ2-1; cdr3_nt: TGTGCCAGCGGCCGTCCGGGGGACTACAATGAGCAGTTCTTC; cdr3_aa: CASGRPGDYNEQFF
d_call: .; v_call: TRBV30; clone_size: .; j_call: TRBJ1-1; cdr3_nt: TGTGCCTGGAGTGTACTCTTGAACACTGAAGCTTTCTTT; cdr3_aa: CAWSVLLNTEAFF
d_call: TRBD1; v_call: TRBV19; clone_size: .; j_call: TRBJ1-2; cdr3_nt: TGTGCCAGTTCCGCCGGGACAGGGATTTACTATGGCTACACCTTC; cdr3_aa: CASSAGTGIYYGYTF
d_call: TRBD2; v_call: TRBV11-2; clone_size: .; j_call: TRBJ2-6; cdr3_nt: TGTGCCAGCAGGTTCTGGGGAGGGGCAACTGGGGCCAACGTCCTGACTTTC; cdr3_aa: CASRFWGGATGANVLTF
d_call: TRBD1; v_call: TRBV5-1; clone_size: .; j_call: TRBJ1-3; cdr3_nt: TGCGCCAGCAGCTTGGGTGTGGGACAGGGTTCTGGAAACACCATATATTTT; cdr3_aa: CASSLGVGQGSGNTIYF
d_call: .; v_call: TRBV6-4; clone_size: .; j_call: TRBJ2-3; cdr3_nt: TGTGCCAGCAGTGAAGCGGGTCGGAGCACAGATACGCAGTATTTT; cdr3_aa: CASSEAGRSTDTQYF
d_call: TRBD2; v_call: TRBV7-8; clone_size: .; j_call: TRBJ2-7; cdr3_nt: TGTGCCAGCAGCGAGACTCCGGGACTAGCGATCGAGCAGTACTTC; cdr3_aa: CASSETPGLAIEQYF
d_call: TRBD1; v_call: TRBV4-1; clone_size: .; j_call: TRBJ1-6; cdr3_nt: TGCGCCAGCAGCCAAGTCGGGGACAGAGGAGGCTCACCCCTCCACTTT; cdr3_aa: CASSQVGDRGGSPLHF
d_call: .; v_call: TRBV5-4; clone_size: .; j_call: TRBJ2-7; cdr3_nt: TGTGCCAGCAGCTTTGACAGGGCGGGGAACGAGCAGTACTTC; cdr3_aa: CASSFDRAGNEQYF
d_call: .; v_call: TRBV20-1; clone_size: .; j_call: TRBJ2-7; cdr3_nt: TGCAGTGCTACTGAGTCTGGCGGGCCTTACGAGCAGTACTTC; cdr3_aa: CSATESGGPYEQYF
d_call: TRBD1; v_call: TRBV29-1; clone_size: .; j_call: TRBJ2-1; cdr3_nt: TGCAGCGTTGAGTTACAGGGGGCTTTCTACAATGAGCAGTTCTTC; cdr3_aa: CSVELQGAFYNEQFF
d_call: .; v_call: TRBV18; clone_size: few; j_call: TRBJ1-5; cdr3_nt: TGTGCCAGCTCACCATACCCAGGGGCTAATCAGCCCCAGCATTTT; cdr3_aa: CASSPYPGANQPQHF
d_call: TRBD2; v_call: TRBV2; clone_size: .; j_call: TRBJ2-5; cdr3_nt: TGTGCCAGGGGCACCGGGACTACGATCCAAGAGACCCAGTACTTC; cdr3_aa: CARGTGTTIQETQYF
d_call: .; v_call: TRBV18; clone_size: .; j_call: TRBJ1-2; cdr3_nt: TGTGCCAGCTCACCAAACCCGAGCCGGGGTGCTGACTATGGCTACACCTTC; cdr3_aa: CASSPNPSRGADYGYTF
d_call: TRBD2; v_call: TRBV2; clone_size: once; j_call: TRBJ2-1; cdr3_nt: TGTGCCAGCAGCGGCCTGGGACTAGCCGAGTACAATGAGCAGTTCTTC; cdr3_aa: CASSGLGLAEYNEQFF